What follows are 29 T cell receptor beta chains derived from one specimen sequenced in a study of T cell responses to AZD1222 COVID-19 vaccine. The method was immunoSEQ multiplex PCR; TCRdb's version includes in-frame clones alone and lacks a portion of them. Of approximately 90,000 clones in the sample, over 70% were seen once. Source: peripheral blood, taken on day 0 of AZD1222 vaccination. The receptor source for this set is an adult in good health.

The V gene is TRBV9, the J gene TRBJ1-1; D remains unclear. Looked up from germline, CDR1 is SGDLS and CDR2 is YYNGEE. V was shortened by 1 base and J by 3 bases, with 13 bases between the two germline ends. There are 15 residues in the CDR3. The DNA for the CDR3 is TGTGCCAGCAGCGTACGGCCAACGAGGGACACTGAAGCTTTCTTT. Translation gives CASSVRPTRDTEAFF.

The rearrangement uses TRBV5-1 and TRBJ1-1; D unclear. CDR3 length: 12 amino acids. The germline V and J ends were trimmed by 7 bases and 1 base, with 8 bases remaining between them. Looked up from germline, CDR1 is SGHRS and CDR2 is YFSETQ. The CDR3 reads CASSTQNTEAFF. DNA of the CDR3: TGCGCCAGCTCAACACAGAACACTGAAGCTTTCTTT.

The chain links TRBV16 to TRBJ2-5, with TRBD2 as a possible D gene (6 bases). V was clipped by 2 bases and J by 3 bases, with 7 bases between them. There are 13 residues in the CDR3. Per germline, CDR1 KGHSY and CDR2 FQNENV. As DNA, the CDR3 is TGTGCCAGCAGCCAAAGGAGGGAAGAGACCCAGTACTTC. Its translation is CASSQRREETQYF.

The gene calls are TRBV2 and TRBJ1-1; the D gene is possibly TRBD1 (5 bases). This CDR3 is built from 16 residues. CDR1 is SNHLY, CDR2 FYNNEI, per germline. Trimming pared 7 bases from V and 1 base from J, leaving 19 bases between. CDR3 residues: CASKRDGSRANTEAFF. As DNA, the CDR3 is TGTGCCAGCAAACGGGACGGAAGCAGGGCGAACACTGAAGCTTTCTTT.

The V gene is TRBV18, the J gene TRBJ1-4; TRBD1 is a possible D gene (6 bases). Germline V gene lookup returns CDR1 KGHSH and CDR2 LQKENI. V shed 3 bases and J shed 7 bases, with 15 bases lying between them. There are 15 residues in the CDR3. The CDR3 nucleotides read TGTGCCAGCTCACCCGCTGGGGGCTTAGGTGAAAAACTGTTTTTT. Its protein is CASSPAGGLGEKLFF.

This chain links TRBV5-1 with TRBJ1-6; maybe TRBD1 (5 bases). CDR1 and CDR2 from the germline V gene are SGHRS and YFSETQ. There are 14 residues in the CDR3. V was trimmed by 0 bases and J by 10 bases, leaving 11 bases between them. CDR3 in DNA: TGCGCCAGCAGCTTGGCTTGGGACGTCTCACCCCTCCACTTT. It encodes CASSLAWDVSPLHF.

This sequence joins TRBV18 and TRBJ2-3; D gene ambiguous. The CDR3 loop spans 12 amino acids. Deletions cut 6 bases from V and 1 base from J, with 5 bases between. Germline V lookup: CDR1 KGHSH, CDR2 LQKENI. The CDR3 bases are TGTGCCAGCTCCCCTCGCACAGATACGCAGTATTTT. It translates to CASSPRTDTQYF.

The rearrangement uses TRBV28 and TRBJ1-5; 8 positions match TRBD1. Germline values: CDR1 MDHEN, CDR2 SYDVKM. V shed 7 bases, J shed 6 bases, and the junction held 8 bases outside the gene matches. This CDR3 contains 14 residues. In DNA form, the CDR3 reads TGTGCCAGCAAATACGCAGGGGGCCGTCAGCCCCAGCATTTT. This gives the protein CASKYAGGRQPQHF.

The chain is built from TRBV29-1 and TRBJ2-2; the match to TRBD2 covers 7 bases. Germline trimming cut 5 bases from V and 6 bases from J; bases unmatched to any gene: 6. The CDR3 extends over 13 amino acids. Germline loops: CDR1 SQVTM, CDR2 ANQGSEA. CDR3 region: CSVRREYAGELFF. The DNA of the CDR3 is TGCAGCGTTAGGCGGGAGTATGCCGGGGAGCTGTTTTTT.

This clone was recorded once. The V and J genes are TRBV28 and TRBJ1-5, with D possibly TRBD1 on 5 matching bases. The germline CDR1 and CDR2 sequences are MDHEN and SYDVKM. The CDR3 extends over 14 amino acids. V was clipped by 6 bases and J by 7 bases, with 16 bases between them. The CDR3 DNA is TGTGCCAGCAGGCAGGGTGGAATTGGACAGCCCCAGCATTTT. It translates to CASRQGGIGQPQHF. Together with reference TRBV28 and TRBJ1-5, the CDR3 gives the full variable domain: DVKVTQSSRYLVKRTGEKVFLECVQDMDHENMFWYRQDPGLGLRLIYFSYDVKMKEKGDIPEGYSVSREKKERFSLILESASTNQTSMYLCASRQGGIGQPQHFGDGTRLSIL.

The chain links TRBV28 to TRBJ2-2; weak D call: TRBD2 (5 bases). This CDR3 has 15 amino acids. The V gene's germline CDR1 is MDHEN and CDR2 SYDVKM. Trimming took 6 bases from V and 0 from J, leaving 11 bases between them. CDR3 protein: CASSPGSANTGELFF. CDR3 in DNA: TGTGCCAGCAGCCCGGGGAGCGCGAACACCGGGGAGCTGTTTTTT.

The rearrangement joins TRBV11-2 to TRBJ2-7; no firm D call. The CDR3 consists of 14 residues. Trimming shortened V by 1 base and J by 0 bases, and 7 bases separated the two germline ends. Germline V gives CDR1 SGHAT, CDR2 FQNNGV. The CDR3 loop reads CASSLVATSYEQYF. CDR3 nucleotides: TGTGCCAGCAGCTTAGTCGCAACCTCCTACGAGCAGTACTTC.

V is TRBV27 and J is TRBJ1-1; no clear D. The germline gives CDR1 MNHEY, CDR2 SMNVEV (reference sequence). V lost 5 bases and J 1 base, leaving 14 bases between the germline ends. The CDR3 has 15 amino acids. CDR3 DNA sequence: TGTGCCAGCAGTCAGACCGCGAGTTCGAACACTGAAGCTTTCTTT. It specifies CASSQTASSNTEAFF.

The J gene is TRBJ1-1, the V gene TRBV7-9, with D uncertain. The CDR3 is made up of 13 amino acids. The V gene's germline CDR1 is SEHNR and CDR2 FQNEAQ (reference sequence). Trimming shortened V by 8 bases and J by 4 bases, and 14 bases separated the two germline ends. DNA of the CDR3: TGTGCCAGCTCCGGACGGGGAAGCACTGAAGCTTTCTTT. Translating gives CASSGRGSTEAFF.

The chain recombines TRBV7-9 with TRBJ2-2, with D perhaps matching TRBD2 (6 bases). The CDR3 length is 15 residues. With 1 base removed from V and 0 bases from J, the gap between germline ends came to 6 bases. Germline lookup yields CDR1 SEHNR and CDR2 FQNEAQ (reference sequence). The CDR3 DNA sequence: TGTGCCAGCAGCTTAGGGGGGGCGAACACCGGGGAGCTGTTTTTT. This encodes CASSLGGANTGELFF. Full variable domain (rest looked up from reference TRBV7-9 and TRBJ2-2): DTGVSQNPRHKITKRGQNVTFRCDPISEHNRLYWYRQTLGQGPEFLTYFQNEAQLEKSRLLSDRFSAERPKGSFSTLEIQRTEQGDSAMYLCASSLGGANTGELFFGEGSRLTVL.

This chain links TRBV6-1 with TRBJ1-1; TRBD1 aligns across 7 bases. Germline V gene lookup returns CDR1 MNHNS and CDR2 SASEGT. The CDR3 covers 15 residues. With 2 bases clipped from V and 1 base from J, the junction kept 4 bases outside the gene matches. CDR3 sequence: CASSERRGANTEAFF. The DNA of the CDR3 is TGTGCCAGCAGTGAACGCAGGGGGGCGAACACTGAAGCTTTCTTT.

V usage is TRBV5-1 and J usage is TRBJ1-1, with TRBD1 identical over 9 bases. The V gene's germline CDR1 is SGHRS and CDR2 YFSETQ. The J segment lost 4 bases and the V segment lost 7 bases, leaving 11 bases of the junction unmatched. The CDR3 has 15 residues. The CDR3 here is CASAMTGGVSTEAFF. Here the CDR3 DNA reads TGCGCCAGCGCTATGACAGGGGGAGTTAGCACTGAAGCTTTCTTT.

This clone was observed a handful of times. The chain joins TRBV7-3 to TRBJ2-7, with D possibly being TRBD1 or TRBD2 (5 bases each). The CDR3 has 14 amino acids. Germline assignment: CDR1 SGHTA and CDR2 FQGTGA. Trimming removed 5 bases at V and 2 bases at J, with 13 bases between. In DNA form, the CDR3 reads TGTGCCAGCAGCGTTCGGGACGGACCCTACGAGCAGTACTTC. Protein sequence: CASSVRDGPYEQYF.

The chain employs TRBV19 and TRBJ1-6; tentatively, D is TRBD1 (5 bases). There are 13 residues in the CDR3. With 3 bases removed from V and 7 bases from J, the gap between germline ends came to 7 bases. The V gene's germline CDR1 is LNHDA and CDR2 SQIVND (reference sequence). The CDR3 DNA reads TGTGCCAGTAGTATGGGACCCAATTCACCCCTCCACTTT. The encoded protein is CASSMGPNSPLHF.

This clone was observed a handful of times. This chain links TRBV28 with TRBJ2-5, with TRBD2 matching 10 bases. This CDR3 spans 16 amino acids. Germline V gene data show CDR1 as MDHEN and CDR2 as SYDVKM. V gave up 2 bases and J gave up 7 bases; unmatched junction bases: 10. CDR3 amino acids: CASSLARASGSGTQYF. In nucleotides, the CDR3 is TGTGCCAGCAGTTTAGCAAGGGCTAGCGGGAGTGGGACCCAGTACTTC. Drawing the rest from reference TRBV28 and TRBJ2-5, the complete variable domain is DVKVTQSSRYLVKRTGEKVFLECVQDMDHENMFWYRQDPGLGLRLIYFSYDVKMKEKGDIPEGYSVSREKKERFSLILESASTNQTSMYLCASSLARASGSGTQYFGPGTRLLVL.

The chain is built from TRBV14 and TRBJ2-3, with D unclear. CDR3 length equals 13 residues. Germline V gene data show CDR1 as SGHDN and CDR2 as FVKESK. V gave up 1 base and J gave up 4 bases, with 6 bases separating them. As DNA, the CDR3 is TGTGCCAGCAGCCAAGTCACTGCAGATACGCAGTATTTT. Encoded protein: CASSQVTADTQYF.

CDR3 bases: TGCGCCAGCAGCCAAGAATGGAGAAATTCACCCCTCCACTTT. This encodes CASSQEWRNSPLHF. This rearrangement joins TRBV4-1 to TRBJ1-6; D unresolved. This CDR3 comprises 14 residues. Per the germline V gene, CDR1 is MGHRA and CDR2 is YSYEKL. V was cut by 0 bases and J by 7 bases, with 7 bases left in between.

This sequence joins TRBV28 and TRBJ1-2; tentatively, D is TRBD1 (6 bases). Looked up from germline, CDR1 is MDHEN and CDR2 is SYDVKM. Trimming stripped 4 bases from V and 2 bases from J, with 14 bases between. The CDR3 is 15 amino acids. CDR3 bases: TGTGCCAGCAGTTCCCCTCATACAGGGAACTATGGCTACACCTTC. Protein: CASSSPHTGNYGYTF.

This clone has just one count. This sequence joins TRBV6-5 and TRBJ1-6; D remains unclear. The V and J ends lost 6 bases and 8 bases respectively, with 17 bases between them. The CDR3 extends over 15 amino acids. Germline V gene data show CDR1 as MNHEY and CDR2 as SVGAGI. CDR3 in DNA: TGTGCCAGCAGCCCCAGGTTTAGTCGGGATTCACCCCTCCACTTT. Amino acids: CASSPRFSRDSPLHF.

This chain connects TRBV19 to TRBJ2-2; D is tentatively TRBD1 or TRBD2 (5 bases each). Germline CDR1 reads LNHDA; CDR2 reads SQIVND (reference sequence). The CDR3 consists of 15 residues. Trimming removed 7 bases at V and 4 bases at J, with 16 bases between. CDR3 residues: CASMRGSRVTGELFF. CDR3 DNA sequence: TGTGCCAGTATGAGGGGCAGCAGGGTCACCGGGGAGCTGTTTTTT.

The CDR3 DNA reads TGTGCCAGCTCACCACCTTGGGGGCGGTCGGACACTGAAGCTTTCTTT. It codes for CASSPPWGRSDTEAFF. The chain couples TRBV18 to TRBJ1-1; a possible D gene is TRBD1 (6 bases). The V and J ends lost 0 bases and 3 bases respectively, with 14 bases between them. Per the germline V gene, CDR1 is KGHSH and CDR2 is LQKENI. The CDR3 loop spans 16 amino acids.

V and J are TRBV29-1 and TRBJ2-7; D gene uncertain. CDR3 length: 13 amino acids. Looked up from germline, CDR1 is SQVTM and CDR2 is ANQGSEA. Trimming removed 4 bases at V and 12 bases at J, with 22 bases between. CDR3 nucleotide sequence: TGCAGCGTTGTGGATGGTGGTCCGACGGCGGTGTACTTC. The encoded protein is CSVVDGGPTAVYF.

The chain recombines TRBV19 with TRBJ1-1, with D unclear. The V end was cut by 7 bases, the J end by 6 bases, with 12 bases between. The CDR3 has 12 amino acids. Germline values: CDR1 LNHDA, CDR2 SQIVND (reference sequence). CDR3 sequence reads: CASKGMVSEAFF. The CDR3 coding sequence is TGTGCCAGTAAGGGAATGGTCTCTGAAGCTTTCTTT.

The chain uses TRBV10-3 and TRBJ1-1, with TRBD1 identical over 7 bases. Unmatched junction bases numbered 8, after V lost 0 bases and J lost 4 bases. The CDR3 runs 16 residues. Germline V lookup: CDR1 ENHRY, CDR2 SYGVKD. CDR3 nucleotides: TGTGCCATCAGTGAGTCACCCCGCTGGGACAGCACTGAAGCTTTCTTT. This sequence encodes CAISESPRWDSTEAFF.